This T cell receptor beta chain was documented in a study of CD8+ T cells in alopecia areata. Notes on the study in general: Lesional scalp exceeded normal scalp in clonality, especially in alopecia totalis/universalis. Among the top 100, expanded CD8+ clones, as well as scalp clonality, were significantly decreased by tofacitinib.

The CDR3 loop spans 12 amino acids. The germline CDR1 and CDR2 sequences are ENHRY and SYGVKD. Trimming left V 7 bases short and J 7 bases short, with 11 bases between. Of note for this clone: The target antigen is unknown.

The treatment is: oral pan-JAK inhibitor, 5-10 mg twice daily. cDNA prepared by RNA extraction and subsequent reverse transcription served as the template for sequencing. The assay was immunoSEQ multiplex PCR, and TCRdb's table has in-frame clones only and misses some. The sample includes over 150,000 clones, about 55% seen only once; the top ten take roughly 10%. Here the sequenced sample was CD8+ T cells sorted from blood, taken at week 24, from a patient treated with tofacitinib. The V and J genes are TRBV10-3 and TRBJ1-5; D may be TRBD1 (5 bases). The sequence was collected from a human donor with alopecia areata. The CDR3 DNA reads TGTGCCATCACGGCTGGGACCCAGCCCCAGCATTTT. Its translation: CAITAGTQPQHF.